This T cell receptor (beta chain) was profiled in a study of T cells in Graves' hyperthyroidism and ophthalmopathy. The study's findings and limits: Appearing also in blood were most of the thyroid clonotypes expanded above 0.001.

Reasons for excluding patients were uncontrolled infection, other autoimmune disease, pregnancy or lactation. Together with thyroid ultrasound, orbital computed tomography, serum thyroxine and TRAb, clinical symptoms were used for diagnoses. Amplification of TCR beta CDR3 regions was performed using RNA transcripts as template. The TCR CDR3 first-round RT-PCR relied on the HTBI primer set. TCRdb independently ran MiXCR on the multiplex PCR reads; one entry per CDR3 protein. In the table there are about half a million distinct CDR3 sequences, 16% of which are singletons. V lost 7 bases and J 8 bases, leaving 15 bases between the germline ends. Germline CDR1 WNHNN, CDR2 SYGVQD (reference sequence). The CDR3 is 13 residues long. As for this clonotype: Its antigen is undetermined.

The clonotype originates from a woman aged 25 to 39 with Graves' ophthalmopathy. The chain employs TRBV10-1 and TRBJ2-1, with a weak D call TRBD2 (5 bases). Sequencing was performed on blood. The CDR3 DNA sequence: TGCGCCAGCAATAGGGCGGAGGCAGATGAGCAGTTCTTC. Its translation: CASNRAEADEQFF.